This passage covers 3 T cell receptor beta chains from one sample sequenced in a study of CD8 T cells in Susac syndrome. cDNA came from roughly 0.53 to 1 ug RNA primed by random hexamers. MiXCR, applied by TCRdb to the immunoSEQ multiplex PCR reads, yields one record per CDR3 protein. Of about 47,000 distinct CDR3 sequences in the sample, about 92% were seen once. Material for sequencing was CD8+ T cells from PBMCs. The receptors stem from a human donor in good health.

This clonotype appeared a single time. This sequence joins TRBV7-6 and TRBJ1-2; 7 nucleotides line up with TRBD1. This CDR3 comprises 13 residues. From germline, CDR1 is SGHVS and CDR2 FNYEAQ. With V trimmed by 4 bases and J by 5 bases, 4 bases remained unmatched. CDR3 sequence: CASSSQGKYGYTF. The CDR3 nucleotides read TGTGCCAGCAGCTCACAGGGGAAGTATGGCTACACCTTC.

In its sample, this clonotype was seen a few times. The chain recombines TRBV27 with TRBJ2-7; 7 bases agree with TRBD1. J lost 3 bases, V lost 6 bases, and 8 bases had no gene match. Germline V gene data show CDR1 as MNHEY and CDR2 as SMNVEV (reference sequence). The CDR3 length is 14 residues. CDR3 DNA: TGTGCCAGCAGCCCACAGGGGCGTTTCTACGAGCAGTACTTC. Its translation: CASSPQGRFYEQYF.

The chain couples TRBV12-3 or TRBV12-4 to TRBJ1-2; D remains ambiguous. The length of the CDR3 is 14 residues. Between the trimmed V and J ends, which lost 4 bases and 3 bases, there was a span of 12 bases. This chain's CDR3 is CASSYSVSHYGYTF. The CDR3 DNA is TGTGCCAGCAGTTATAGTGTCAGTCACTATGGCTACACCTTC.